Listed below are T cell receptor beta chains from one sample, sequenced in a study of OX40 agonist ivuxolimab in advanced cancers. TCRdb's table, derived via immunoSEQ multiplex PCR, lists solely in-frame clones and lacks some. The sample records 70,000 or so clones, about 88% being singletons. The specimen comprised CD4+ or CD8+ T cells sorted from blood, sampled in a trial of the OX40 agonist ivuxolimab. Every receptor here comes from an adult with an advanced solid tumor such as melanoma, head and neck, liver or kidney cancer. The CDR3 runs from the conserved cysteine through the conserved F or W. D genes are given only for firm matches. The size of a clone is reported for some rows only, either as once, few or many, or as a class for expanded clones.

cdr3_aa,cdr3_nt,v_call,d_call,clone_size,j_call
CASSWTEGANVLTF,TGTGCCAGCAGCTGGACAGAGGGGGCCAACGTCCTGACTTTC,TRBV7-9,.,.,TRBJ2-6
CASFREATVEQYF,TGTGCCAGTTTTCGCGAGGCGACGGTCGAGCAGTACTTC,TRBV19,.,.,TRBJ2-7
CATSRLAETGWGEQFF,TGTGCCACTTCTCGCCTAGCGGAAACCGGATGGGGTGAGCAGTTCTTC,TRBV15,TRBD2,.,TRBJ2-1
CASTPRGRQGNTEAFF,TGTGCCAGCACCCCCCGGGGTCGGCAGGGGAACACTGAAGCTTTCTTT,TRBV7-9,.,.,TRBJ1-1
CASSLISTDTQYF,TGTGCCAGCAGCTTGATAAGCACAGATACGCAGTATTTT,TRBV5-4,.,.,TRBJ2-3
CASSSRQVSFSGNTIYF,TGTGCCAGCAGCTCTCGACAGGTCTCCTTCTCTGGAAACACCATATATTTT,TRBV5-4,.,once,TRBJ1-3
CASSLAIIKNIQYF,TGTGCCAGCAGCTTAGCGATTATTAAAAACATTCAGTACTTC,TRBV7-9,.,.,TRBJ2-4
CASSRTGVAEAFF,TGTGCCAGTAGTAGGACAGGGGTGGCTGAAGCTTTCTTT,TRBV19,TRBD1,.,TRBJ1-1
CASRSTGVGEQYF,TGTGCCAGCAGATCCACAGGGGTGGGCGAGCAGTACTTC,TRBV28,TRBD1,.,TRBJ2-7
CASSLGAWYEQYF,TGTGCCAGCAGCTTAGGGGCATGGTACGAGCAGTACTTC,TRBV7-2,.,.,TRBJ2-7
CASSEGLAGNEQFF,TGCGCCAGCAGTGAGGGACTAGCGGGCAATGAGCAGTTCTTC,TRBV10-1,TRBD2,few,TRBJ2-1
CASSEWGPASNQPQHF,TGTGCCAGCAGTGAATGGGGCCCCGCGAGCAATCAGCCCCAGCATTTT,TRBV2,.,many,TRBJ1-5
CASGLGLAGAGDEQFF,TGTGCTAGTGGTTTGGGACTAGCGGGAGCCGGAGATGAGCAGTTCTTC,TRBV12-5,TRBD2,.,TRBJ2-1
CASSLGLALGRGYEQYF,TGCGCCAGCAGCTTGGGACTTGCACTGGGCCGGGGCTACGAGCAGTACTTC,TRBV5-1,.,.,TRBJ2-7
CASSFNGYTDTQYF,TGTGCCAGCAGCTTCAACGGTTACACAGATACGCAGTATTTT,TRBV7-2,.,.,TRBJ2-3
CASSSLQRVRIYEQYF,TGTGCCAGCAGCTCCCTACAGCGGGTGAGGATATACGAGCAGTACTTC,TRBV7-9,.,once,TRBJ2-7
CASSLLGGRNEKLFF,TGTGCCAGCAGTTTATTGGGGGGCCGGAATGAAAAACTGTTTTTT,TRBV27,.,few,TRBJ1-4
CASSFGWDVGTDTQYF,TGTGCCAGCAGCTTCGGCTGGGACGTTGGCACAGATACGCAGTATTTT,TRBV7-9,.,.,TRBJ2-3
CASSLSPGYGYTF,TGTGCCAGCAGCTTATCCCCCGGGTATGGCTACACCTTC,TRBV7-2,.,.,TRBJ1-2
CASSLAVEQFF,TGTGCCAGCAGCTTGGCCGTTGAGCAGTTCTTC,TRBV5-4,.,.,TRBJ2-1
CASTQGTSGFYEQYF,TGCGCCAGCACCCAGGGGACTAGCGGGTTCTACGAGCAGTACTTC,TRBV10-2,TRBD2,once,TRBJ2-7
CASSLRPGLAAPNEQFF,TGTGCCAGCAGCTTACGCCCCGGACTAGCGGCCCCCAATGAGCAGTTCTTC,TRBV11-3,TRBD2,.,TRBJ2-1
CARSPRGAKNIQYF,TGTGCCAGAAGCCCCCGTGGGGCCAAAAACATTCAGTACTTC,TRBV5-3,.,.,TRBJ2-4
CASSLPSPGQGGQPQHF,TGTGCCAGCAGTCTCCCCTCGCCGGGACAGGGAGGCCAGCCCCAGCATTTT,TRBV28,TRBD1,.,TRBJ1-5
CASSHSGTGNGELFF,TGCGCCAGCAGCCACTCCGGGACAGGGAACGGGGAGCTGTTTTTT,TRBV5-1,TRBD1,.,TRBJ2-2
CASSRDRAYEQYF,TGTGCCAGCAGTCGGGACAGGGCTTACGAGCAGTACTTC,TRBV2,TRBD1,.,TRBJ2-7
CASSLYGSSQGSYEQYF,TGTGCCAGCAGCTTATATGGCTCTAGCCAGGGATCCTACGAGCAGTACTTC,TRBV7-2,.,.,TRBJ2-7
CASRGQTNTEAFF,TGTGCCAGCAGAGGACAGACGAACACTGAAGCTTTCTTT,TRBV6-5,.,.,TRBJ1-1
CASSLGAGAQYF,TGTGCCAGCAGCTTGGGGGCAGGCGCGCAGTATTTT,TRBV5-8,.,.,TRBJ2-3
CASSPLTNAYEQYF,TGTGCCAGCAGCCCCCTTACTAACGCCTACGAGCAGTACTTC,TRBV9,.,.,TRBJ2-7
CASNLPGQGNEQFF,TGTGCCAGTAACCTGCCGGGACAGGGAAATGAGCAGTTCTTC,TRBV19,TRBD1,.,TRBJ2-1
CASSLTPGNTIYF,TGTGCCAGTAGTTTGACACCTGGAAACACCATATATTTT,TRBV19,.,.,TRBJ1-3
CASSPPQGRQFF,TGCGCCAGCAGCCCCCCACAGGGACGGCAGTTCTTC,TRBV4-1,.,.,TRBJ2-1
CASSFRDEQFF,TGCGCCAGCAGCTTCAGGGATGAGCAGTTCTTC,TRBV5-1,.,.,TRBJ2-1
CASSRDTLYEQYF,TGTGCCAGCAGTAGGGACACCCTATACGAGCAGTACTTC,TRBV6-1,.,.,TRBJ2-7
CASSPNPGTGGQPQHF,TGCGCCAGCAGCCCGAATCCGGGGACAGGGGGCCAGCCCCAGCATTTT,TRBV5-1,TRBD1,.,TRBJ1-5
CASSLSRGQLTYEQYF,TGTGCCAGCAGTTTATCGCGGGGACAGTTGACCTACGAGCAGTACTTC,TRBV27,.,.,TRBJ2-7
CASSLTDSTDTQYF,TGTGCCAGCAGTCTGACAGATAGCACAGATACGCAGTATTTT,TRBV6-6,.,.,TRBJ2-3
CASSLSGGGTDTQYF,TGCGCCAGCAGCTTATCTGGAGGAGGCACAGATACGCAGTATTTT,TRBV5-1,.,.,TRBJ2-3